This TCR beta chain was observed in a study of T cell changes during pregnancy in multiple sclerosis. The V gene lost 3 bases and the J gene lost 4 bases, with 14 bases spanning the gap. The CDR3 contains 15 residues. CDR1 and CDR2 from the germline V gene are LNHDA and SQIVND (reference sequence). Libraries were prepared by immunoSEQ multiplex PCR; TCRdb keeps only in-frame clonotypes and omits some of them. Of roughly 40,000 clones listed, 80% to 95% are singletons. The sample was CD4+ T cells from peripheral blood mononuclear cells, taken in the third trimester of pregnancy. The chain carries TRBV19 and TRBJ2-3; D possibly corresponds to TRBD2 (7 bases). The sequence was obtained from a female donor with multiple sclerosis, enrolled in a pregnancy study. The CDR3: CASSIAGAGADTQYF. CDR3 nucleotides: TGTGCCAGTAGTATCGCGGGGGCTGGCGCAGATACGCAGTATTTT.